This TCR beta chain is from a study of T cells after yellow fever vaccination (dated by TCRdb to 2018 to 2020). About the study as a whole: The SMART-Seq v4 Ultra Low Input RNA kit was used to prepare libraries from fractions with low cell numbers. Bulk PBMC replicates and cell subsets were isolated from blood drawn at multiple timepoints before and after both primary and secondary immunization. Two healthy male donors made up the cohort, one aged 18 to 29 years and the other aged 30 to 40 years. To follow T-cell clones before and after both primary and booster YFV17D yellow fever vaccination, bulk TCR alpha and beta repertoires underwent longitudinal sequencing. Findings and caveats that apply to the study as a whole: Because abundant contaminating clonotypes from the bulk population could be contained in FACS-sorted repertoires, computational filtering was required. The secondary T-cell response was found to be weaker but faster than the primary response, with a peak reached on day 5 rather than on day 15. Most clones expanded after primary vaccination (96% of CD4 and approximately 86% of CD8) were re-detected after the booster, suggesting that broad memory maintenance occurred. Because only a couple of donors were included in the study, the extent to which the findings can be generalized is limited. A small fraction of clonotypes appeared in both the CD4 and CD8 compartments, likely as a result of convergent recombination.

Read against the paper, the sample's treatment or condition label means: live attenuated yellow fever vaccine strain. At each blood-draw timepoint, two biological replicates of bulk PBMCs were obtained. PBMCs were isolated from peripheral blood using a standard Ficoll-Paque protocol. TriZol was used to extract RNA from bulk PBMCs, from CD4 and CD8 fractions, and from dextramer-positive and dextramer-negative fractions. Sequencing was performed on an Illumina NovaSeq 6000. Synthesis of TCR cDNA relied on 5'RACE template switching, a step that introduced a universal primer site along with unique molecular identifiers. Priming for cDNA synthesis came from both the TCR alpha and TCR beta constant segments. Library amplification involved two PCR steps, and the second step added sample barcodes and sequencing adapters. Sequencing of libraries was performed on Illumina HiSeq 2500 (2x100 bp) or NovaSeq (2x150 bp). In the original analysis: Reads were demultiplexed and collapsed into UMI consensus sequences with MIGEC, and V(D)J alignment was performed with MiXCR. Vaccine-responding clonotypes were identified with edgeR using replicate PBMC samples, with FDR below 0.01 and a log2 fold change above 5 up to day 15 being required. CD4 or CD8 identity was assigned to each bulk clonotype according to whether the clonotype was present at higher abundance in the sequenced CD4 repertoire or the sequenced CD8 repertoire. Using fastp at Q25 and MiXCR, TCRdb reprocessed the public reads and kept productive beta chains. Every distinct CDR3 protein forms one entry, paired with its most common genes and DNA. The V and J calls and clone size come from TCRdb's table, not from the authors' own analysis. Across this sample there are some 390,000 distinct CDR3 sequences, with around 20% seen only once. The ten largest clones add up to 15% to 20% of the sample.

Looking up the germline V gene yields CDR1 MNHNS and CDR2 SASEGT. The CDR3 holds 15 amino acids from the cysteine to the phenylalanine. The entry retains the CDR3 DNA only, 45 bases that are in frame from base 1. V ends up 8 bases short and J 7 bases short, with an unmatched junction base count of 16. Points on this clonotype: Its antigen is still unknown. Base quality data are lacking; no much larger clone is found one base away.

The source is a man in his late teens or twenties who received the YFV17D yellow fever vaccine. The chain links TRBV6-1 with TRBJ2-7, and TRBD2 matches 8 of the central bases. The sample consisted of PBMCs, taken before the yellow fever booster vaccination. The bases are TGTGCCAGCTTTCTATCGGGACTAGTGGTTTTTGAGCAGTACTTC. This sequence encodes CASFLSGLVVFEQYF.